These T cell receptor beta chains were read from a single sample in a study of shared clonotypes between healthy human individuals. TCRdb keeps only in-frame clones here, not all; method: immunoSEQ multiplex PCR. The sample shows 500,000 or so clones, 90% to 97% of them seen only once. Sequencing was done on a sample of naive CD4+ T cells sorted from blood. The receptors here all came from a woman aged 25 to 39 in good health. Both conserved end residues are part of each CDR3. Each record gives: J gene, D gene, clone size, V gene, CDR3 protein, CDR3 DNA. The D gene is left open where the match is weak. Some rows have no size entry. The others give once, few or many, or a class for an expanded clone.

TRBJ2-1	NA	NA	TRBV13	CASSLGTGSGNKFF	TGTGCCAGCAGCTTAGGGACAGGTTCGGGAAACAAGTTCTTC
TRBJ2-1	TRBD2	NA	TRBV10-3	CAISVASGRVEQFF	TGTGCCATCAGTGTGGCTAGCGGGAGGGTTGAGCAGTTCTTC
TRBJ1-1	NA	NA	TRBV28	CAIAPLIGDGEAFF	TGTGCTATAGCTCCCCTGATAGGGGATGGTGAAGCTTTCTTT
TRBJ2-7	NA	NA	TRBV11-1	CASSRRRPYEQYF	TGTGCCAGCAGCCGAAGACGACCGTACGAGCAGTACTTC
TRBJ2-4	NA	NA	TRBV6-5	CASSPIGVAKNIQYF	TGTGCCAGCAGTCCGATCGGGGTAGCCAAAAACATTCAGTACTTC
TRBJ2-3	NA	NA	TRBV23-1	CASSPLTTPADTQYF	TGCGCCAGCAGCCCCCTCACTACCCCTGCTGATACGCAGTATTTT
TRBJ1-5	TRBD1	NA	TRBV27	CASSPGQGATQPQHF	TGTGCCAGCAGCCCGGGACAGGGGGCGACCCAGCCCCAGCATTTT
TRBJ1-3	NA	NA	TRBV7-2	CASSLGVMTGNTIYF	TGTGCCAGCAGCTTAGGAGTAATGACTGGAAACACCATATATTTT
TRBJ2-1	NA	NA	TRBV6-5	CASSYSMDLYEQFF	TGTGCCAGCAGTTACTCGATGGACCTTTATGAGCAGTTCTTC
TRBJ2-2	TRBD2	NA	TRBV11-3	CASSPGLAVDTGELFF	TGTGCCAGCAGCCCAGGACTAGCGGTTGACACCGGGGAGCTGTTTTTT
TRBJ2-7	TRBD2	NA	TRBV13	CASSLQLANYEQYF	TGTGCCAGCAGCTTACAACTAGCGAACTACGAGCAGTACTTC
TRBJ2-5	TRBD2	NA	TRBV15	CATAGEGAKETQYF	TGTGCCACCGCCGGGGAGGGCGCAAAAGAGACCCAGTACTTC
TRBJ1-1	NA	NA	TRBV10-3	CAISDTVNTEAFF	TGTGCCATCAGTGATACCGTGAACACTGAAGCTTTCTTT
TRBJ2-5	NA	NA	TRBV6-6	CASSYSGRQETQYF	TGTGCCAGCAGTTACTCGGGCAGACAAGAGACCCAGTACTTC
TRBJ2-3	NA	NA	TRBV28	CASGGTLLSTDTQYF	TGTGCCAGTGGTGGGACCCTCCTAAGCACAGATACGCAGTATTTT
TRBJ1-2	NA	once	TRBV7-2	CASSSNPTGRRENYGYTF	TGTGCCAGCAGCTCCAATCCTACCGGGCGGAGGGAGAACTATGGCTACACCTTC
TRBJ2-1	TRBD1	NA	TRBV11-2	CASRVQGLYNEQFF	TGTGCCAGCAGGGTACAGGGGCTCTACAATGAGCAGTTCTTC
TRBJ2-5	TRBD1	NA	TRBV25-1	CASSATTGVETQYF	TGTGCCAGCAGTGCCACAACAGGGGTAGAGACCCAGTACTTC
TRBJ2-5	NA	once	TRBV11-2	CASSVAGAALVTQYF	TGTGCCAGCAGCGTTGCTGGGGCCGCCTTGGTGACCCAGTACTTC
TRBJ1-2	NA	NA	TRBV6-6	CASSYSNTNYGYTF	TGTGCCAGCAGTTACTCGAACACCAACTATGGCTACACCTTC
TRBJ2-7	NA	NA	TRBV28	CASSFQGPYEQYF	TGTGCCAGCAGTTTTCAGGGACCCTACGAGCAGTACTTC
TRBJ1-4	NA	NA	TRBV19	CASSIFGGQLFF	TGTGCCAGTAGTATATTTGGGGGGCAGCTGTTTTTT
TRBJ2-1	TRBD1	NA	TRBV4-2	CASSQDSGTGGLNEQFF	TGTGCCAGCAGCCAAGATTCCGGGACAGGGGGCCTAAATGAGCAGTTCTTC
TRBJ2-1	NA	NA	TRBV5-4	CASSLDFSYNEQFF	TGTGCCAGCAGCTTGGACTTCTCCTACAATGAGCAGTTCTTC
TRBJ2-7	NA	NA	TRBV5-1	CASSLDRDHEQYF	TGCGCCAGCAGCTTGGACAGGGATCACGAGCAGTACTTC
TRBJ2-5	NA	NA	TRBV18	CASSPPGAQETQYF	TGTGCCAGCTCACCACCGGGGGCCCAAGAGACCCAGTACTTC
TRBJ1-4	NA	NA	TRBV29-1	CSVGSALGEKLFF	TGCAGCGTTGGGAGTGCTCTGGGAGAAAAACTGTTTTTT
TRBJ2-2	NA	NA	TRBV9	CASSVVGRPNTGELFF	TGTGCCAGCAGCGTAGTGGGGAGACCGAACACCGGGGAGCTGTTTTTT
TRBJ2-3	NA	NA	TRBV27	CASSPYRDLGTDTQYF	TGTGCCAGCAGTCCCTACAGGGATTTGGGCACAGATACGCAGTATTTT
TRBJ1-5	TRBD1	NA	TRBV28	CASRPTGGRVQPQHF	TGTGCCAGCAGACCGACAGGGGGAAGAGTTCAGCCCCAGCATTTT
TRBJ2-7	TRBD1	NA	TRBV5-4	CASSSQGEGYEQYF	TGTGCCAGCAGCTCCCAGGGGGAAGGCTACGAGCAGTACTTC
TRBJ1-2	NA	NA	TRBV14	CASSQDGQSRRHGYTF	TGTGCCAGCAGCCAAGATGGACAGTCGAGGCGGCATGGCTACACCTTC
TRBJ2-3	TRBD1	once	TRBV9	CASSGGTGHYTDTQYF	TGTGCCAGCAGCGGAGGGACAGGTCACTACACAGATACGCAGTATTTT
TRBJ2-5	TRBD1	NA	TRBV5-1	CATRGREGETQYF	TGCGCCACCAGGGGGCGGGAAGGAGAGACCCAGTACTTC
TRBJ1-1	NA	NA	TRBV28	CASRAKWGPEAFF	TGTGCCAGCAGGGCCAAATGGGGACCTGAAGCTTTCTTT
TRBJ1-6	NA	NA	TRBV23-1	CASSLGGGNSPLHF	TGCGCCAGCAGTCTCGGGGGCGGTAATTCACCCCTCCACTTT